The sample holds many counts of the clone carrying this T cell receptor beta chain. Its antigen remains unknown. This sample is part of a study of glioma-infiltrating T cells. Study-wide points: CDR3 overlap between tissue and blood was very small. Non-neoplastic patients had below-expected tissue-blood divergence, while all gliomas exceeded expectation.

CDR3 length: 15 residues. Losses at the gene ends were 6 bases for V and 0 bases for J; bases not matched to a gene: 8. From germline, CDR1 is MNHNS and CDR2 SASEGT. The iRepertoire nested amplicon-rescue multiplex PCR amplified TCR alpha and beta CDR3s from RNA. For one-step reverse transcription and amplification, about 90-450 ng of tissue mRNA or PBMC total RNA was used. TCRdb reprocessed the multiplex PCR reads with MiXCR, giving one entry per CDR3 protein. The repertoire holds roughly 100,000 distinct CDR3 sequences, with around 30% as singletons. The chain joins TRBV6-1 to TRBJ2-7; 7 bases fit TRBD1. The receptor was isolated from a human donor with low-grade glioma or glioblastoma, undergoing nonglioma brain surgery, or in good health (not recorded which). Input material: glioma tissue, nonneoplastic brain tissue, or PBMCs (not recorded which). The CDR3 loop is CASRPNRGASYEQYF. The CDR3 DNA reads TGTGCCAGCAGGCCGAACAGGGGTGCCTCCTACGAGCAGTACTTC.